Listed below are T cell receptor beta chains from one sample, sequenced in a study of T cell responses to AZD1222 COVID-19 vaccine. The repertoire was sequenced with immunoSEQ multiplex PCR; TCRdb's copy has only in-frame clones and lacks some. The table shows under 95,000 clones, with roughly 90% occurring only once. The source material was peripheral blood, sampled 28 days after the second AZD1222 dose. All receptors come from an adult who received the AZD1222 COVID-19 vaccine. The CDR3 runs from the conserved cysteine through the conserved F or W. The D gene is left open where the match is weak. Size tells how often a clone was seen (once, few, many) or the class of an expanded clone, and some rows leave it out.

j_gene	abundance	d_gene	v_gene	CDR3nt	CDR3aa
TRBJ1-2	-	-	TRBV5-1	TGCGCCAGCAGCTCCCCCTCTGTCTATGGCTACACCTTC	CASSSPSVYGYTF
TRBJ2-5	-	-	TRBV9	TGTGCCAGCAGCGTAGGCGGTCGCGAGACCCAGTACTTC	CASSVGGRETQYF
TRBJ1-3	-	TRBD1	TRBV27	TGTGCCAGCAGTCCCTGGACAGGCGCTGGAAACACCATATATTTT	CASSPWTGAGNTIYF
TRBJ2-1	-	-	TRBV7-9	TGTGCCAGCAGCTTAGAGGGGGGGCGGAATGAGCAGTTCTTC	CASSLEGGRNEQFF
TRBJ1-2	-	-	TRBV6-1	TGTGCCAGCAGTGAAGCGCGCAGGGGCTATGGCTACACCTTC	CASSEARRGYGYTF
TRBJ2-7	-	-	TRBV28	TGTGCCAGCACCCCACGGGGTAGGGCCTACGAGCAGTACTTC	CASTPRGRAYEQYF
TRBJ1-2	once	TRBD1	TRBV9	TGTGCCAGCAGCGTAGCCAACAGGGGAGTCTATGGCTACACCTTC	CASSVANRGVYGYTF
TRBJ1-6	-	-	TRBV12-5	TGTGCTAGTGGTTTGGATCTGGGACCCCTCCACTTT	CASGLDLGPLHF
TRBJ1-3	-	-	TRBV28	TGTGCCAGCAGTATACAGACAGTCTCTGGAAACACCATATATTTT	CASSIQTVSGNTIYF
TRBJ2-1	-	-	TRBV6-5	TGTGCCAGCAGACTTCACGGAAATGAGCAGTTCTTC	CASRLHGNEQFF
TRBJ1-5	-	-	TRBV28	TGTGCCAGCAGCGTCGGGACCGCCTACGATCAGCCCCAGCATTTT	CASSVGTAYDQPQHF
TRBJ2-5	once	-	TRBV15	TGTGCCACCAGCAGAGTAGCTAGCTCGACCGAGACCCAGTACTTC	CATSRVASSTETQYF
TRBJ1-6	-	TRBD1	TRBV19	TGTGCCAGTAGGTTGGGACAGGGAGGTTCACCCCTCCACTTT	CASRLGQGGSPLHF
TRBJ1-6	-	-	TRBV6-5	TGTGCCAGCAGTCTCCAGGGTACGGGAAATTCACCCCTCCACTTT	CASSLQGTGNSPLHF
TRBJ1-1	-	-	TRBV21-1	TGTGCCAGCAGCCTCATAGGAGGAAACCTTACCATGAACACTGAAGCTTTCTTT	CASSLIGGNLTMNTEAFF
TRBJ1-1	-	-	TRBV2	TGTGCCAGCAGTGAAGCGCTTTCTGGCACTGAAGCTTTCTTT	CASSEALSGTEAFF
TRBJ1-5	once	TRBD1	TRBV10-3	TGTGCCATCAGCGACACAGGGGGCGGTCAGCCCCAGCATTTT	CAISDTGGGQPQHF
TRBJ1-2	-	-	TRBV2	TGTGCCAGCAGTGGTAATCCGGTAGGCTATGGCTACACCTTC	CASSGNPVGYGYTF
TRBJ1-2	-	-	TRBV30	TGTGCCTGGAGTGTACAGCCTAACTATGGCTACACCTTC	CAWSVQPNYGYTF
TRBJ2-7	-	-	TRBV28	TGTGCCAGCAGTTCTCGGGACACAGCTACAGAGCAGTACTTC	CASSSRDTATEQYF